This TCR beta chain was documented in a study of cytotoxic CD8 clonotypes in ibrutinib-treated CLL. About the research overall: Responses: roughly 24 partial, 2 complete; after median approximately six years, about 15 stayed remitted, around twelve progressed.

Study-wide results and caveats: T-cell clonality at baseline went above that of age-matched healthy donors and rose and fell with circulating CD8+ T-cell counts. Sustained-remission and progressing patients diverged in sampling times.

As regards this clone: The target antigen is unknown.

Sequencing was designed to attain a depth spanning 1 in 200,000 to 1 in 1 million T cells. Profiling relied on immunoSEQ multiplex PCR, and the TCRdb table lists in-frame clones only, not all of them. The sample consists of around 250,000 clones, under 80% of them appearing once. Germline lookup yields CDR1 MGHRA and CDR2 YSYEKL. CDR3 length: 15 residues. Deletions cut 0 bases from V and 0 bases from J, with 6 bases between. This chain connects TRBV4-1 to TRBJ2-1, with D unresolved. The receptor's source is a human donor with chronic lymphocytic leukemia. This specimen was PBMCs, taken after 24 months of ibrutinib treatment. The CDR3 region is CASSQDRSSYNEQFF. CDR3 DNA sequence: TGCGCCAGCAGCCAAGATCGCAGCTCCTACAATGAGCAGTTCTTC.